There are a few counts of the clone carrying this T cell receptor beta chain. Antigen specificity is unknown. This sample was included in a study of T-cell memory formation after mild COVID-19. This CDR3 has 18 residues. CDR1 and CDR2 (germline): SGHAT, FQNNGV. V lost 5 bases and J lost 2; bases outside the gene matches: 14. Study conclusions and caveats: Contracting clones from day 15 to 85 showed balanced CD4/CD8; later expanders favored CD4+. The main location of contracting CD4+ clones was CM and EM, and that of contracting CD8+ clones was EMRA.

TCRdb fed the 5' RACE reads into MiXCR, producing one record per CDR3 protein. The sample shows about 13,000 distinct CDR3 sequences, around 16% of them seen only once. Sequenced material: PBMCs or a T cell subset sorted from them (not recorded which). The V gene is TRBV11-2, the J gene TRBJ2-1; the match to TRBD1 covers 8 bases. The sequence came from a man younger than 35 who had mild COVID-19 (a few samples of this study predate the infection). Cell type and time point are not known. CDR3 in DNA: TGTGCCAGCAGCAACAGTTGGATGACGGACAGGGCCTACAATGAGCAGTTCTTC. It encodes CASSNSWMTDRAYNEQFF.